This T cell receptor beta chain was sequenced in a study of OX40 agonist ivuxolimab in advanced cancers. The assay was immunoSEQ multiplex PCR, and TCRdb's table has in-frame clones only and misses some. The data show roughly 83,000 clones, approximately 88% seen once. There are a few counts of this clone. The V segment lost 10 bases and the J segment 5 bases; nucleotides outside the gene matches: 7. Germline CDR1 reads SEHNR; CDR2 reads FQNEAQ (reference sequence). The CDR3 consists of 12 residues. The clonotype originates from an adult with an advanced solid tumor such as melanoma, head and neck, liver or kidney cancer. Sequenced here: CD4+ or CD8+ T cells sorted from blood, sampled in a trial of the OX40 agonist ivuxolimab. This chain joins TRBV7-9 and TRBJ2-7; 8 bases map to TRBD1. The CDR3 protein is CATRRTGNEQYF. Here the CDR3 DNA reads TGTGCCACCCGACGGACAGGGAACGAGCAGTACTTC. Full variable domain (missing parts from reference TRBV7-9 and TRBJ2-7): DTGVSQNPRHKITKRGQNVTFRCDPISEHNRLYWYRQTLGQGPEFLTYFQNEAQLEKSRLLSDRFSAERPKGSFSTLEIQRTEQGDSAMYLCATRRTGNEQYFGPGTRLTVT.